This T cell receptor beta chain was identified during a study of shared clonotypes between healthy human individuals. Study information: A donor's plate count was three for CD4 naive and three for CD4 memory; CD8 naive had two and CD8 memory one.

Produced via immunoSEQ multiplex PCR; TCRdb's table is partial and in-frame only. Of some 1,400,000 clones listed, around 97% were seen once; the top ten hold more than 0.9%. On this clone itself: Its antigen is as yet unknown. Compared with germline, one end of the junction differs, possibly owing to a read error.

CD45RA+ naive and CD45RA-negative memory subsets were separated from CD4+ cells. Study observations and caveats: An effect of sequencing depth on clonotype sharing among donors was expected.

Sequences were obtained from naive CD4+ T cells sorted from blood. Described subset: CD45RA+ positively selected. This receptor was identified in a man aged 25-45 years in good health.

The CDR3 spells CASSASTSGSMVF. DNA of the CDR3: TGTGCCAGTAGTGCCTCGACTAGCGGGAGTATGGTCTTC. The J gene is TRBJ2-1, the V gene TRBV19; 12 positions agree with TRBD2. CDR3 size: 13 residues. Germline assignment: CDR1 LNHDA and CDR2 SQIVND (reference sequence).